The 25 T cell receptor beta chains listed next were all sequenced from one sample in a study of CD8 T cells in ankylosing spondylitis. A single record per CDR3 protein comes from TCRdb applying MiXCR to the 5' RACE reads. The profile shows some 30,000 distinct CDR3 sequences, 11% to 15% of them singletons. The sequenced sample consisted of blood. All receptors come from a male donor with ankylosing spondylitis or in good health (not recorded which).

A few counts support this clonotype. The CDR3 DNA reads TGTGCCAGCAGCTTGGCCGGGACAGGGAGAAGGGAGCAGTACGTC. Its protein is CASSLAGTGRREQYV. The chain couples TRBV5-6 to TRBJ2-7; 9 positions match TRBD1. Per the germline V gene, CDR1 is SGHDT and CDR2 is YYEEEE. The CDR3 is 15 amino acids. The trim removed 0 bases at V and 7 bases at J, leaving 8 bases unmatched.

The CDR3 reads CASSTSGRNTGELFF. Written as DNA, the CDR3 is TGTGCCAGCAGCACTAGCGGGAGGAACACCGGGGAGCTGTTTTTT. J is TRBJ2-2 and V is TRBV12-3 or TRBV12-4; 11 bases fit TRBD2. This CDR3 comprises 15 residues. V lost 6 bases to trimming and J lost 1 base; unmatched junction nucleotides: 1.

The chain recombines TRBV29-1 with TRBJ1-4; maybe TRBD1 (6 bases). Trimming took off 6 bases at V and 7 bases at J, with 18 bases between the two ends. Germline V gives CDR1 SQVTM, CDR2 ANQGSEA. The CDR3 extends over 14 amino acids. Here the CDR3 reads CSVERTGGGEKLFF. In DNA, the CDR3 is TGCAGCGTGGAAAGGACGGGAGGGGGTGAAAAACTGTTTTTT.

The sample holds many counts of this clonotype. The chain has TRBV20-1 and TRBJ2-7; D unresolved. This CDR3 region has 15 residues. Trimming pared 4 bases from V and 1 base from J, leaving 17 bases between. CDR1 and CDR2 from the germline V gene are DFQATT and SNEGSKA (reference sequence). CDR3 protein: CSANFRALPSYEQYF. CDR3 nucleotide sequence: TGCAGTGCTAACTTCCGGGCCTTGCCTTCCTACGAGCAGTACTTC.

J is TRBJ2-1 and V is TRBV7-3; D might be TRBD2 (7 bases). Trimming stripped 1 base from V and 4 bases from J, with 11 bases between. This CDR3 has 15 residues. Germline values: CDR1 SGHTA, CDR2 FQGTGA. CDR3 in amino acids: CASSLMAGAYNEQFF. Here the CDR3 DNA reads TGTGCCAGCAGCTTAATGGCGGGGGCATACAATGAGCAGTTCTTC.

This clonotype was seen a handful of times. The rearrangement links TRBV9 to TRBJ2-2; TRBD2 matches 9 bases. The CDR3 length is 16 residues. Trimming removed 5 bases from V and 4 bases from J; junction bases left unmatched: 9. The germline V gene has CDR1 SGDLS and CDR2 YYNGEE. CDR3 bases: TGTGCCAGCAGTGAGGGAAGCGGGGGGACCACCGGGGAGCTGTTTTTT. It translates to CASSEGSGGTTGELFF.

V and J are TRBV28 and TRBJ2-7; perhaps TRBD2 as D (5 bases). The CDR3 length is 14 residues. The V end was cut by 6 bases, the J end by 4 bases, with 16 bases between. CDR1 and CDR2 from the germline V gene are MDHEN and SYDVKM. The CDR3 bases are TGTGCCAGCAGAAAATCGGGGAAAGAATACGAGCAGTACGTC. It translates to CASRKSGKEYEQYV.

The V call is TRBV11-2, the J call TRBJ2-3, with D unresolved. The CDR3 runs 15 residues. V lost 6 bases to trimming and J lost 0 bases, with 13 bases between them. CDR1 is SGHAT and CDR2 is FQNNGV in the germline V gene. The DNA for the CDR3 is TGTGCCAGCAGTGCAATGCTGAGCAGCACAGATACGCAGTATTTT. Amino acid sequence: CASSAMLSSTDTQYF.

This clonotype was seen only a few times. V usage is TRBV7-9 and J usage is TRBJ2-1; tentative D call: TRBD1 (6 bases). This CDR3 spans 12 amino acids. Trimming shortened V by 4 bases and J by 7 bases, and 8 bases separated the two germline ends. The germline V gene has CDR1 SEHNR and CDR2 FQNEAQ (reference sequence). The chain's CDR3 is CASSYRVNEQFF. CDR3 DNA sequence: TGTGCCAGCAGCTACAGGGTAAATGAGCAGTTCTTC.

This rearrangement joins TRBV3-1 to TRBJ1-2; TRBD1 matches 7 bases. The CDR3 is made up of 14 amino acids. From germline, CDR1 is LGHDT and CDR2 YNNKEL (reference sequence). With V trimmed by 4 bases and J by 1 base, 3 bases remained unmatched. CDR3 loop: CASSLRDSNYGYTF. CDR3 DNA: TGTGCCAGCAGCCTTCGGGACAGTAACTATGGCTACACCTTC.

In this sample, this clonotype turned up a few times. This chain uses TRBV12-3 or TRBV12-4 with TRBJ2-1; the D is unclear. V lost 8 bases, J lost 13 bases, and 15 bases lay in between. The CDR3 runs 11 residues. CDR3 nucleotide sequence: TGTGCCAGCGCCACCCAAGGGAAACAGTTCTTC. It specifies CASATQGKQFF.

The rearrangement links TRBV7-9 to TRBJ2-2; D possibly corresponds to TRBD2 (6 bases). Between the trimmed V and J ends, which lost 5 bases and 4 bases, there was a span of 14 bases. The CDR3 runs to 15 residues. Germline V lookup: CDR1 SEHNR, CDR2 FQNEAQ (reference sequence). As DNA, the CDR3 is TGTGCCAGCAGCCACTCCGGGAGACCCACCGGGGAGCTGTTTTTT. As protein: CASSHSGRPTGELFF.

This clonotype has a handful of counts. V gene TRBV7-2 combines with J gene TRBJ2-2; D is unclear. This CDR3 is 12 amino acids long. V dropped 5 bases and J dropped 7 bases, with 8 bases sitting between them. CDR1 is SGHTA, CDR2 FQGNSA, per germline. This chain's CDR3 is CASSGNYGELFF. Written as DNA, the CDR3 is TGTGCCAGCAGCGGGAATTACGGGGAGCTGTTTTTT.

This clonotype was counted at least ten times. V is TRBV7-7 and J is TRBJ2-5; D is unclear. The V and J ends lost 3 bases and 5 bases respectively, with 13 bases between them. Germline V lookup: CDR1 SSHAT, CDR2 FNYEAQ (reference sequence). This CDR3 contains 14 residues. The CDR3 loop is CASSFKRWDETQYF. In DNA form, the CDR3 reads TGTGCCAGCAGCTTTAAGAGGTGGGATGAGACCCAGTACTTC. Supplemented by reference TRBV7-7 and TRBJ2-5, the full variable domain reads GAGVSQSPRYKVTKRGQDVTLRCDPISSHATLYWYQQALGQGPEFLTYFNYEAQPDKSGLPSDRFSAERPEGSISTLTIQRTEQRDSAMYRCASSFKRWDETQYFGPGTRLLVL.

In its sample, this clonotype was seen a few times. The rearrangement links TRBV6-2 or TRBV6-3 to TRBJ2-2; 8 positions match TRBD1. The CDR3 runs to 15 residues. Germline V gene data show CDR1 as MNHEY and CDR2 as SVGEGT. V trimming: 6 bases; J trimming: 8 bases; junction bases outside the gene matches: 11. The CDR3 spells CASSLPSGGRGELFF. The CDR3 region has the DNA TGTGCCAGCAGCCTCCCCTCAGGGGGCAGGGGGGAGCTGTTTTTT.

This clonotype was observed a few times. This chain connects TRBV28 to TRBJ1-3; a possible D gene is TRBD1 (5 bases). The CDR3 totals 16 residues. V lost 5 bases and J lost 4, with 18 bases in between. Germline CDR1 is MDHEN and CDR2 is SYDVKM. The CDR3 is CASSLGSGHAGNTIYF. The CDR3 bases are TGTGCCAGCAGTCTAGGAAGTGGACATGCAGGAAACACCATATATTTT.

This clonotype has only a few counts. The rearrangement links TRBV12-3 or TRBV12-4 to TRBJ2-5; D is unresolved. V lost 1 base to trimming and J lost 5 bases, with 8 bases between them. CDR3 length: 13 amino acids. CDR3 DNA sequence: TGTGCCAGCAGTTTAGAAGGAGCGGAGACCCAGTACTTC. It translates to CASSLEGAETQYF.

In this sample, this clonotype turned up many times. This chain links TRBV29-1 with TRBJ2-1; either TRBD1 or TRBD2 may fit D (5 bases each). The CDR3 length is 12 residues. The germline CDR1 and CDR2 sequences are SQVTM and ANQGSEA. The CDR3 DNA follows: TGCAGTGCCGGGGCGTCCTACAATGAGCAGTTCTTC. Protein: CSAGASYNEQFF.

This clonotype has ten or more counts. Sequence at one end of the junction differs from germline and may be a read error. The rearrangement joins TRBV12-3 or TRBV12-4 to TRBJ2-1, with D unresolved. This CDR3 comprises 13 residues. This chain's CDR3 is CASSPLGGRKDVF. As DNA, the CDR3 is TGTGCCAGCAGTCCCCTGGGCGGAAGAAAGGACGTCTTC.

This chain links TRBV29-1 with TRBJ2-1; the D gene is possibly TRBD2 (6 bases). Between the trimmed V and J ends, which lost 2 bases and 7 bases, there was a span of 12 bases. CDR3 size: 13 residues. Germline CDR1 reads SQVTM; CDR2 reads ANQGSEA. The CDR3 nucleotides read TGCAGCGTTGAAAATCTAGCGTTTAATGAGCAGTTCTTC. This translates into CSVENLAFNEQFF.

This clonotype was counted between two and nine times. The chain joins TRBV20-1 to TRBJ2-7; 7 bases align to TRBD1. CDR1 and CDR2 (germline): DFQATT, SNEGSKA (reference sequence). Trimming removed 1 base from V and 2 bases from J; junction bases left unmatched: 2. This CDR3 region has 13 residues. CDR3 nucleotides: TGCAGTGCTAGAGTGGACAGGACCTACGAGCAGTACGTC. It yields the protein CSARVDRTYEQYV.

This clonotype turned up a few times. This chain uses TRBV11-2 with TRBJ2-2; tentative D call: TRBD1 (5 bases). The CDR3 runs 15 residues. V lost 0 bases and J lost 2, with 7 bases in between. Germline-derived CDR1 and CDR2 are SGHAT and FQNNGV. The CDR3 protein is CASSLEGLNTGELFF. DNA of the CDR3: TGTGCCAGCAGCTTAGAGGGGCTAAACACCGGGGAGCTGTTTTTT.

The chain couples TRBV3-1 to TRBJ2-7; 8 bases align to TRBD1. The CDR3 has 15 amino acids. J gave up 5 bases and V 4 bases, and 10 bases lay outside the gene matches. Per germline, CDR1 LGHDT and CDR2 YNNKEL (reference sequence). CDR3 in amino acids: CASSRNEAGGHEQYF. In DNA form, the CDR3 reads TGTGCCAGCAGCCGCAATGAGGCAGGGGGCCACGAGCAGTACTTC.

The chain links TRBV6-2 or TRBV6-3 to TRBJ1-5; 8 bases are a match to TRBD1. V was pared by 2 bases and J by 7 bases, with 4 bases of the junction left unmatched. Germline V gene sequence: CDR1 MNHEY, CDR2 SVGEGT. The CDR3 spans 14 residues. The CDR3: CASSYRQGSQPQHF. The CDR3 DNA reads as TGTGCCAGCAGTTACAGACAGGGGAGCCAGCCCCAGCATTTT.

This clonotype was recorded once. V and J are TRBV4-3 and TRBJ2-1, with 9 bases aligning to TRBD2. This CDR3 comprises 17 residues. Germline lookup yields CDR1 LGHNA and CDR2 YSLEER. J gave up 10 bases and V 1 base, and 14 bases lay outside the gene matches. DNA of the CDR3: TGCGCCAGCAGCCAAGGAGGATTAGCGGGGGCCGTCGGGGAGCAGTTCTTC. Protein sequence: CASSQGGLAGAVGEQFF.